These 11 T cell receptor beta chains came from one sample sequenced in a study of shared clonotypes between healthy human individuals. Profiling relied on immunoSEQ multiplex PCR, and the TCRdb table lists in-frame clones only, not all of them. The sample has millions of clones; approximately 94% are singletons. CD8 cells regarded as naive lacked CD45RO, were positively chosen for CCR7, and omitted terminally differentiated effector memory CD45RA+ cells. Material: naive CD8+ T cells sorted from blood. These receptors all stem from a man between 18 and 35 years old in good health.

The chain couples TRBV6-1 to TRBJ2-3; TRBD2 matches at 8 bases. This CDR3 has 16 residues. The ends lost 3 bases at V and 5 bases at J; junction bases unmatched: 10. Germline values: CDR1 MNHNS, CDR2 SASEGT. The CDR3 loop is CASSDLAGSVVDTQYF. The CDR3 bases are TGTGCCAGCAGTGATTTAGCGGGGTCGGTGGTAGATACGCAGTATTTT.

The chain combines TRBV30 with TRBJ2-5; 10 bases align to TRBD2. CDR1 and CDR2 from the germline V gene are GTSNPN and SVGIG (reference sequence). The V segment lost 3 bases and the J segment 3 bases; nucleotides outside the gene matches: 7. The CDR3 totals 15 residues. The CDR3 loop reads CAWSFGLAGEETQYF. Here the CDR3 DNA reads TGTGCCTGGAGCTTCGGGCTAGCGGGAGAAGAGACCCAGTACTTC.

This clone has only one observation. The V call is TRBV5-8, the J call TRBJ1-1, with D possibly matching TRBD1 (6 bases). Germline CDR1 is SGHTS and CDR2 is YDEGEE. This CDR3 has 18 residues. V was clipped by 4 bases and J by 2 bases, with 24 bases between them. The DNA for the CDR3 is TGTGCCAGCAGCGCGGGGACAATACTAAAAGGGATTAACACTGAAGCTTTCTTT. Residues: CASSAGTILKGINTEAFF.

The chain couples TRBV15 to TRBJ2-7; 7 nucleotides align to TRBD1. V shed 1 base and J 1 base; nucleotides not matched to a gene: 13. Germline CDR1 is LNHNV and CDR2 is YYDKDF (reference sequence). The CDR3 consists of 18 residues. CDR3 in DNA: TGTGCCACCAGCAGAGTCCCTTTCCGGGACAGACAATCCTACGAGCAGTACTTC. This codes for CATSRVPFRDRQSYEQYF.

The chain joins TRBV5-6 to TRBJ2-2, with unresolved D. CDR1 SGHDT and CDR2 YYEEEE come from the germline V gene. Trimming stripped 4 bases from V and 0 bases from J, with 7 bases between. The CDR3 has 14 residues. The CDR3 sequence: CASSQTSNTGELFF. The CDR3 DNA sequence: TGTGCCAGCAGCCAGACTTCGAACACCGGGGAGCTGTTTTTT.

The chain links TRBV19 to TRBJ1-1; no definite D call. Germline CDR1 is LNHDA and CDR2 is SQIVND (reference sequence). V was trimmed by 1 base and J by 7 bases, leaving 7 bases between them. This CDR3 has 12 amino acids. The CDR3 nucleotides read TGTGCCAGTAGTATAGTTTTGGGTGAAGCTTTCTTT. Protein: CASSIVLGEAFF.

The rearrangement uses TRBV5-6 and TRBJ2-7; 8 bases agree with TRBD1. Germline assignment: CDR1 SGHDT and CDR2 YYEEEE. The CDR3 extends over 15 amino acids. V shed 4 bases, J shed 3 bases, and the junction held 9 bases outside the gene matches. CDR3 coding DNA: TGTGCCAGCAGCCTCCGGGACAGGCTTTTCTACGAGCAGTACTTC. Its protein is CASSLRDRLFYEQYF.

CDR3 residues: CASSHTAGELFF. CDR3 DNA: TGCGCCAGCAGCCACACAGCCGGGGAGCTGTTTTTT. The V and J genes are TRBV4-1 and TRBJ2-2; D remains unclear. Trimming took off 3 bases at V and 6 bases at J, with 5 bases between the two ends. This CDR3 is 12 amino acids long. Germline CDR1 is MGHRA and CDR2 is YSYEKL.

This clone was counted once. This sample includes further DNA sequences coding for the same CDR3. This chain joins TRBV11-2 and TRBJ2-7, with D possibly TRBD1 on 5 matching bases. Germline CDR1 is SGHAT and CDR2 is FQNNGV. Deletions cut 1 base from V and 3 bases from J, with 10 bases between. The CDR3 is made up of 14 amino acids. The CDR3 reads CASSLGQGYYEQYF. The CDR3 nucleotides are TGTGCCAGCAGCTTAGGGCAGGGCTACTACGAGCAGTACTTC.

The J gene is TRBJ2-7, the V gene TRBV7-8, with TRBD2 as a possible D gene (6 bases). The CDR3 consists of 13 residues. Trimming stripped 1 base from V and 6 bases from J, with 10 bases between. Germline values: CDR1 SGHVS, CDR2 FQNEAQ. The CDR3 nucleotides read TGTGCCAGCAGCTTAGAGTCGGGAGTCGAGCAGTACTTC. This translates into CASSLESGVEQYF.

The CDR3 DNA sequence: TGCAGCGTCCAGGACGGGTATGGGGGCTACACCTTC. This gives the protein CSVQDGYGGYTF. The rearrangement links TRBV29-1 to TRBJ1-2; no clear D gene. V shed 6 bases and J shed 8 bases, with 16 bases lying between them. Germline loops: CDR1 SQVTM, CDR2 ANQGSEA. This CDR3 contains 12 residues.